This entry lists 28 T cell receptor beta chains sequenced from one sample in a study of beta chain features in type 1 diabetes. TCRB transcripts that were expressed got sequenced, as all of the isolated RNA had been reverse transcribed. Clones were read by immunoSEQ multiplex PCR, and TCRdb kept only the in-frame ones, dropping some. The sample shows about 900,000 clones, 17% of them seen only once. The sequenced material came from naive CD4+ T cells from blood. The receptor set was obtained from a woman under 30 in good health.

This clone has just one count. The J gene is TRBJ1-2, the V gene TRBV6-5, with a weak D call TRBD1 (6 bases). V lost 0 bases, J lost 5 bases, and 13 bases lay in between. The germline V gene encodes CDR1 MNHEY and CDR2 SVGAGI. The CDR3 spans 15 residues. CDR3 bases: TGTGCCAGCAGTTACTCGGCAGCACAGGGATATGGCTACACCTTC. Protein sequence: CASSYSAAQGYGYTF.

Details on this clone: A read error may produce the germline difference seen at one junction end. V usage is TRBV7-8 and J usage is TRBJ1-1; TRBD1 might be the D (5 bases). Germline-derived CDR1 and CDR2 are SGHVS and FQNEAQ. The CDR3 spans 14 residues. CDR3 residues: CASSARDFNTEAFF. In nucleotides, the CDR3 is TGTGCCAGCAGCGCCCGGGACTTTAACACTGAGGCTTTCTTT. Based on the CDR3 plus reference TRBV7-8 and TRBJ1-1, the full variable domain is GAGVSQSPRYKVAKRGQDVALRCDPISGHVSLFWYQQALGQGPEFLTYFQNEAQLDKSGLPSDRFFAERPEGSVSTLKIQRTQQEDSAVYLCASSARDFNTEAFFGQGTRLTVV.

The sample holds a few counts of this clone. V usage is TRBV7-2 and J usage is TRBJ2-1; 9 nucleotides line up with TRBD1. The CDR3 contains 16 residues. CDR1 SGHTA and CDR2 FQGNSA come from the germline V gene. V lost 1 base to trimming and J lost 6 bases; unmatched junction nucleotides: 7. DNA for the CDR3: TGTGCCAGCAGCTTAGTAGGGACAGGGCTTCGCAATGAGCAGTTCTTC. It codes for CASSLVGTGLRNEQFF. Drawing the rest from reference TRBV7-2 and TRBJ2-1, the complete variable domain is GAGVSQSPSNKVTEKGKDVELRCDPISGHTALYWYRQSLGQGLEFLIYFQGNSAPDKSGLPSDRFSAERTGGSVSTLTIQRTQQEDSAVYLCASSLVGTGLRNEQFFGPGTRLTVL.

This clone turned up a few times. The gene calls are TRBV21-1 and TRBJ2-3; the D call of TRBD1 is as the table states it, not checked on the DNA. TRBV21-1 is marked as a pseudogene. The CDR3 is 14 residues long. The CDR3 DNA follows: TGTGCCAGCAGCCGTCACGCAGATCAAGATACGCAGTATTTT. Protein product: CASSRHADQDTQYF.

V is TRBV28 and J is TRBJ1-5; no clear D. There are 13 residues in the CDR3. The germline V and J ends were trimmed by 1 base and 7 bases, with 8 bases remaining between them. Germline CDR1 reads MDHEN; CDR2 reads SYDVKM. The CDR3 sequence is CASSLSTSQPQHF. DNA for the CDR3: TGTGCCAGCAGTTTATCTACGAGCCAGCCCCAGCATTTT. Combining the CDR3 with reference TRBV28 and TRBJ1-5 gives the whole variable domain DVKVTQSSRYLVKRTGEKVFLECVQDMDHENMFWYRQDPGLGLRLIYFSYDVKMKEKGDIPEGYSVSREKKERFSLILESASTNQTSMYLCASSLSTSQPQHFGDGTRLSIL.

A note on this clone: Additional DNA sequences in this sample encode the identical CDR3. In DNA, the CDR3 is TGTGCCAGCAGCGTGGGAGGTGGCTACAATGAGCAGTTCTTC. This gives the protein CASSVGGGYNEQFF. This sequence joins TRBV9 and TRBJ2-1; perhaps TRBD2 as D (6 bases). Germline V gene data show CDR1 as SGDLS and CDR2 as YYNGEE. Trimming removed 2 bases at V and 3 bases at J, with 9 bases between. The CDR3 spans 14 residues.

The chain uses TRBV7-9 and TRBJ2-2, with D perhaps matching TRBD2 (5 bases). The CDR3 consists of 15 residues. The V and J ends lost 2 bases and 1 base respectively, with 8 bases between them. CDR1 and CDR2 from the germline V gene are SEHNR and FQNEAQ (reference sequence). The CDR3 DNA sequence: TGTGCCAGCAGCTTAAAGAGCGGGAACACCGGGGAGCTGTTTTTT. Protein product: CASSLKSGNTGELFF.

The chain has TRBV6-1 and TRBJ2-5; no clear D gene. V was shortened by 8 bases and J by 4 bases, with 5 bases between the two germline ends. The CDR3 loop spans 10 amino acids. Looked up from germline, CDR1 is MNHNS and CDR2 is SASEGT. The CDR3 nucleotides are TGTGCCAGCGCCGTAGAGACCCAGTACTTC. Translation: CASAVETQYF.

This clone was counted between two and nine times. This chain joins TRBV29-1 and TRBJ2-7; D possibly corresponds to TRBD2 (6 bases). Trimming pared 7 bases from V and 6 bases from J, leaving 25 bases between. The CDR3 is 15 amino acids. The germline V gene has CDR1 SQVTM and CDR2 ANQGSEA. CDR3 coding DNA: TGCAGCGGCCGATCCGGGACTTTTGGAAATTCCGAGCAGTACTTC. Encoded protein: CSGRSGTFGNSEQYF.

This clone appeared a few times. The chain has TRBV15 and TRBJ2-7, with TRBD1 identical over 8 bases. The V gene's germline CDR1 is LNHNV and CDR2 YYDKDF (reference sequence). The CDR3 has 16 amino acids. The V and J ends lost 5 bases and 0 bases, in that order; junction bases with no gene match: 9. CDR3 bases: TGTGCCACCAGCCTTACACTTGGGACAGGCTCCTACGAGCAGTACTTC. Translation: CATSLTLGTGSYEQYF.

This clone has a handful of counts. The V and J genes are TRBV29-1 and TRBJ2-3, with 8 bases fitting TRBD2. CDR3 length equals 21 residues. Germline CDR1 is SQVTM and CDR2 is ANQGSEA. V was pared by 4 bases and J by 4 bases, with 28 bases of the junction left unmatched. Here the CDR3 reads CSVVFRRAPHGGGMAPDTQYF. CDR3 nucleotides: TGCAGCGTTGTGTTCAGGCGGGCCCCACACGGGGGGGGGATGGCGCCAGATACGCAGTATTTT.

In its sample, this clone was seen once. The chain couples TRBV7-3 to TRBJ2-2; perhaps D is TRBD1 or TRBD2 (5 bases each). The V gene's germline CDR1 is SGHTA and CDR2 FQGTGA. CDR3 size: 14 residues. V was clipped by 5 bases and J by 5 bases, with 12 bases between them. CDR3 sequence reads: CASSPSWGTGELFF. CDR3 in DNA: TGTGCCAGCAGCCCTAGCTGGGGGACCGGGGAGCTGTTTTTT. Drawing the rest from reference TRBV7-3 and TRBJ2-2, the complete variable domain is GAGVSQTPSNKVTEKGKYVELRCDPISGHTALYWYRQSLGQGPEFLIYFQGTGAADDSGLPNDRFFAVRPEGSVSTLKIQRTERGDSAVYLCASSPSWGTGELFFGEGSRLTVL.

The table lists this clone with a few counts. The chain joins TRBV28 to TRBJ1-4; TRBD1 matches at 8 bases. CDR3 length: 16 residues. Germline V lookup: CDR1 MDHEN, CDR2 SYDVKM. V lost 5 bases, J lost 9 bases, and 14 bases stayed unmatched. CDR3 nucleotides: TGTGCCAGCAGTACCCCGACCCGGGACAGGAGGAAAAAACTGTTTTTT. This sequence encodes CASSTPTRDRRKKLFF.

This clone showed up just a few times. The chain is built from TRBV28 and TRBJ2-7; D might be TRBD1 (7 bases). Trimming pared 7 bases from V and 3 bases from J, leaving 16 bases between. CDR1 and CDR2 (germline): MDHEN, SYDVKM. CDR3 length equals 14 residues. In nucleotides, the CDR3 is TGTGCCAGCATCCAGGGGGGCATCCACTACGAGCAGTACTTC. This sequence encodes CASIQGGIHYEQYF.

This clone was observed a handful of times. V gene TRBV5-1 combines with J gene TRBJ2-2, with TRBD2 matching 11 bases. The germline V gene encodes CDR1 SGHRS and CDR2 YFSETQ. This CDR3 comprises 14 residues. Unmatched junction bases numbered 5, after V lost 3 bases and J lost 10 bases. The CDR3 is CASSSLAGEVELFF. The CDR3 DNA reads TGCGCCAGCAGCTCACTAGCGGGAGAGGTGGAGCTGTTTTTT.

The genes are TRBV5-6 and TRBJ2-7; 10 bases line up with TRBD2. Germline CDR1 reads SGHDT; CDR2 reads YYEEEE. With 4 bases clipped from V and 2 bases from J, the junction kept 6 bases outside the gene matches. The CDR3 has 15 amino acids. CDR3 sequence reads: CASSPTSGPTYEQYF. CDR3 DNA sequence: TGTGCCAGCAGCCCGACTAGCGGGCCCACCTACGAGCAGTACTTC.

The CDR3 DNA sequence: TGCGCCAGCAGGGAGTACTCTGGAAACACCATATATTTT. This gives the protein CASREYSGNTIYF. V is TRBV5-1 and J is TRBJ1-3; D remains ambiguous. Germline values: CDR1 SGHRS, CDR2 YFSETQ. Trimming shortened V by 5 bases and J by 0 bases, and 6 bases separated the two germline ends. This CDR3 has 13 residues.

The chain links TRBV29-1 to TRBJ1-1, with D perhaps matching TRBD1 (5 bases). The CDR3 has 13 residues. With 5 bases removed from V and 2 bases from J, the gap between germline ends came to 12 bases. Germline V gene lookup returns CDR1 SQVTM and CDR2 ANQGSEA. Here the CDR3 reads CSVHRSVNTEAFF. CDR3 DNA: TGCAGCGTTCACAGGTCCGTAAACACTGAAGCTTTCTTT.

The CDR3 sequence is CSVQVSNQPQHF. The CDR3, as DNA: TGCAGCGTTCAGGTTAGCAATCAGCCCCAGCATTTT. V gene TRBV29-1 combines with J gene TRBJ1-5; no reliable D call. The CDR3 is 12 amino acids. Per germline, CDR1 SQVTM and CDR2 ANQGSEA. V lost 5 bases and J 0 bases, leaving 5 bases between the germline ends.

This clone was detected a few times. The genes are TRBV7-2 and TRBJ1-3, with a tentative D call TRBD1 (6 bases). Per the germline V gene, CDR1 is SGHTA and CDR2 is FQGNSA. V lost 8 bases to trimming and J lost 0 bases, with 11 bases between them. The CDR3 sequence is 14 residues long. The CDR3 bases are TGTGCCAGCGGGGGGGCAAGCTCTGGAAACACCATATATTTT. Translated, it gives CASGGASSGNTIYF.

The chain employs TRBV4-1 and TRBJ2-1, with D possibly being TRBD1 (6 bases). The CDR3 runs to 13 residues. The germline CDR1 and CDR2 sequences are MGHRA and YSYEKL. Trimming pared 6 bases from V and 8 bases from J, leaving 14 bases between. The CDR3 DNA sequence: TGCGCCAGCAGATTACAGGGTTCAGATGAGCAGTTCTTC. Translation: CASRLQGSDEQFF.

The V gene is TRBV7-2, the J gene TRBJ1-4; D is undetermined. Germline CDR1 and CDR2: SGHTA and FQGNSA. This CDR3 is 12 amino acids long. V was pared by 1 base and J by 8 bases, with 5 bases between. The CDR3 here is CASSLEGEKLFF. CDR3 sequence (DNA): TGTGCCAGCAGCTTAGAGGGAGAAAAACTGTTTTTT.

V and J are TRBV10-3 and TRBJ1-1; tentatively, D is TRBD1 (5 bases). The V gene's germline CDR1 is ENHRY and CDR2 SYGVKD. Trimming stripped 6 bases from V and 3 bases from J, with 11 bases between. The CDR3 is 13 residues long. CDR3 amino acids: CAISRDPDTEAFF. In DNA, the CDR3 is TGTGCCATCAGCCGGGACCCAGACACTGAAGCTTTCTTT.

The rearrangement joins TRBV11-1 to TRBJ2-1; TRBD1 matches 7 bases. J gave up 6 bases and V 1 base, and 12 bases lay outside the gene matches. The germline V gene encodes CDR1 SGHAT and CDR2 FQDESV (reference sequence). This CDR3 is 17 amino acids long. The DNA of the CDR3 is TGTGCCAGCAGCTTAGGGCCCAGGGGGAGCTTGGGCAATGAGCAGTTCTTC. Protein sequence: CASSLGPRGSLGNEQFF.

The chain carries TRBV7-3 and TRBJ2-1, with 7 bases fitting TRBD1. The V and J ends lost 2 bases and 6 bases, in that order; junction bases with no gene match: 7. This CDR3 is 15 amino acids long. Germline CDR1 and CDR2: SGHTA and FQGTGA. In DNA, the CDR3 is TGTGCCAGCAGCTTATCAGCCGGGACAGTCAATGAGCAGTTCTTC. It is translated as CASSLSAGTVNEQFF.

The gene calls are TRBV13 and TRBJ1-2; D possibly corresponds to TRBD1 (5 bases). Germline CDR1 reads PRHDT; CDR2 reads FYEKMQ (reference sequence). The CDR3 contains 19 residues. Trimming left V 5 bases short and J 3 bases short, with 28 bases between. The CDR3 coding sequence is TGTGCCAGCAGCCAATGGGCGGGTAGTCGCTGGGGCGAGGACTATGGCTACACCTTC. Its translation: CASSQWAGSRWGEDYGYTF.

The rearrangement uses TRBV4-1 and TRBJ2-2; tentatively, D is TRBD2 (6 bases). CDR1 and CDR2 (germline): MGHRA, YSYEKL. This CDR3 region has 16 residues. The V end was cut by 1 base, the J end by 5 bases, with 14 bases between. CDR3 loop: CASSQGGGSGTGELFF. The CDR3 DNA sequence: TGCGCCAGCAGCCAAGGTGGGGGGAGTGGGACCGGGGAGCTGTTTTTT.

This clone was seen a handful of times. V and J are TRBV10-3 and TRBJ2-1; D unclear. The V and J ends lost 1 base and 5 bases respectively, with 9 bases between them. Germline loops: CDR1 ENHRY, CDR2 SYGVKD. The CDR3 loop spans 14 amino acids. The CDR3 DNA reads as TGTGCCATCAGTGAGTGGGATTTGAACAATGAGCAGTTCTTC. Protein product: CAISEWDLNNEQFF.